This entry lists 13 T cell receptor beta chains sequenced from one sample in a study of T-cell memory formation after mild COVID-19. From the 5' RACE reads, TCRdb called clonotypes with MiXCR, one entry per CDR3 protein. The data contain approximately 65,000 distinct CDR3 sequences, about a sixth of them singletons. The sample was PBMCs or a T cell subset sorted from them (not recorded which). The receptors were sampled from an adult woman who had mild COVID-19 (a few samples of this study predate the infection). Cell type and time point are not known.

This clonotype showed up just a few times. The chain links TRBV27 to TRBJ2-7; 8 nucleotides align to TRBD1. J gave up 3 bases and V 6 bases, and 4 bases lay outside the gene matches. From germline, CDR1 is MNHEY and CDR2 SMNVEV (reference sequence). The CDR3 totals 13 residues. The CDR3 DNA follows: TGTGCCAGCAGCCCAGGGGGCCTCTACGAGCAGTACTTC. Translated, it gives CASSPGGLYEQYF.

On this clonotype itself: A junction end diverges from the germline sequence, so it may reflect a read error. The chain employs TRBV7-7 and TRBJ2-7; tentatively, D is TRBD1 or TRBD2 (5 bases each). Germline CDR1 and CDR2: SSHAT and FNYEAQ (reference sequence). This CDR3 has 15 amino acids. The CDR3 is CASNPGTGASYEQYF. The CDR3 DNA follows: TGTGCTAGCAACCCCGGGACCGGGGCGTCCTACGAGCAGTACTTC. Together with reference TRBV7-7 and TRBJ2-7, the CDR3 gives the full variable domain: GAGVSQSPRYKVTKRGQDVTLRCDPISSHATLYWYQQALGQGPEFLTYFNYEAQPDKSGLPSDRFSAERPEGSISTLTIQRTEQRDSAMYRCASNPGTGASYEQYFGPGTRLTVT.

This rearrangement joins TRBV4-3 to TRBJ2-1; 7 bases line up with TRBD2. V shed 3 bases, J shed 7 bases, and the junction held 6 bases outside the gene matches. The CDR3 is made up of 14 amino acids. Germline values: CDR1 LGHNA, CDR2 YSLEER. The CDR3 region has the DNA TGCGCCAGCAGCCAGTATGGAGCGGGAAATGAGCAGTTCTTC. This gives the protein CASSQYGAGNEQFF.

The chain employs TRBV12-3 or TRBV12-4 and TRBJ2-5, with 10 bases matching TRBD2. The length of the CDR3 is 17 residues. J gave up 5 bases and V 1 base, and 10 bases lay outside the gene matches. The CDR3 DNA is TGTGCCAGCAGTTTAGGGGCAGGGCTAGCGGGAGTCGAGACCCAGTACTTC. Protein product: CASSLGAGLAGVETQYF.

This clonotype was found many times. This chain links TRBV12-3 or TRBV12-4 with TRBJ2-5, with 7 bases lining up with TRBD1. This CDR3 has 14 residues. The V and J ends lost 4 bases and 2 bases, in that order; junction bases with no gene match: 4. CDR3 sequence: CASSSWDSQETQYF. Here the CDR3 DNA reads TGTGCCAGCAGTTCTTGGGACAGTCAAGAGACCCAGTACTTC.

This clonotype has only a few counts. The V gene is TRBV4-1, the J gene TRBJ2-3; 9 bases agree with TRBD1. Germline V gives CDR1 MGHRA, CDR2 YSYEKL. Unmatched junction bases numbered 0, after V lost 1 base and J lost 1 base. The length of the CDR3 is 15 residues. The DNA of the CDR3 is TGCGCCAGCAGCCAAGGGGACAGGGGCACAGATACGCAGTATTTT. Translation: CASSQGDRGTDTQYF.

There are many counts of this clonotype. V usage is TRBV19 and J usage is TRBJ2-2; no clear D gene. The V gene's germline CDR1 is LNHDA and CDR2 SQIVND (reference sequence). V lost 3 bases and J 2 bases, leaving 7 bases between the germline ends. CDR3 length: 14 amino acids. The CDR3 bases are TGTGCCAGTAGTATTGTTTTTAACACCGGGGAGCTGTTTTTT. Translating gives CASSIVFNTGELFF.

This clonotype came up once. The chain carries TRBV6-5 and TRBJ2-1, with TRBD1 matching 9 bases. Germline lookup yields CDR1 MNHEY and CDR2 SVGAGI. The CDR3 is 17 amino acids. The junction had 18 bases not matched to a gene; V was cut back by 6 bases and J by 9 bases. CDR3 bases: TGTGCCAGCAGCACTAACAGTCCCGGGACAGGGAATTTTGAGCAGTTCTTC. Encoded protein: CASSTNSPGTGNFEQFF.

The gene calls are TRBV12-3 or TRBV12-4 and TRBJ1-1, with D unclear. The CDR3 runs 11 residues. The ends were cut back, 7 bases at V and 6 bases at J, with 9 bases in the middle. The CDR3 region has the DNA TGTGCCAGCATACGGGGTTCTGAAGCTTTCTTT. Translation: CASIRGSEAFF.

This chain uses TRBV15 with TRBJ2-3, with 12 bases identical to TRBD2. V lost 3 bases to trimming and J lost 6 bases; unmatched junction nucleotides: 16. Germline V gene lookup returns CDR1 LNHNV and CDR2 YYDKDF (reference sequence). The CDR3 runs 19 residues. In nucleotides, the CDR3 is TGTGCCACCAGCAGCCGCACCGGCAGACTAGCGGGGGCCCCTGATACGCAGTATTTT. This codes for CATSSRTGRLAGAPDTQYF.

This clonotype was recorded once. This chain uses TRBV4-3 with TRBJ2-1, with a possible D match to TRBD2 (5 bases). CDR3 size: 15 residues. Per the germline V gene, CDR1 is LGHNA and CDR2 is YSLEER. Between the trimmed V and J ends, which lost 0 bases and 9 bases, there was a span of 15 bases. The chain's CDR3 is CASSQDLFGRGEQFF. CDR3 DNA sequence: TGCGCCAGCAGCCAAGATCTCTTCGGTCGGGGTGAGCAGTTCTTC.

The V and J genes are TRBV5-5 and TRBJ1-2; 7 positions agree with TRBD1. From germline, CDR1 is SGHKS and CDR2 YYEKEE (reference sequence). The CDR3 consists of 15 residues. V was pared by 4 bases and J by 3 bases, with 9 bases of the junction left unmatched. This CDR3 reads CASSIDRVSDYGYTF. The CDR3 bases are TGTGCCAGCAGCATTGACAGGGTGTCCGACTATGGCTACACCTTC.

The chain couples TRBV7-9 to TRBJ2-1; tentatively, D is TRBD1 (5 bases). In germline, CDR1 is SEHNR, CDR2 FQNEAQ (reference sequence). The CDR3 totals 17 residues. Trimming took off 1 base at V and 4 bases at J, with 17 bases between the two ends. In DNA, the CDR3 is TGTGCCAGCAGCTTAGAATCTGCGACAGAATCGTACAATGAGCAGTTCTTC. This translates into CASSLESATESYNEQFF. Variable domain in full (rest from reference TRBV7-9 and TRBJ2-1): DTGVSQNPRHKITKRGQNVTFRCDPISEHNRLYWYRQTLGQGPEFLTYFQNEAQLEKSRLLSDRFSAERPKGSFSTLEIQRTEQGDSAMYLCASSLESATESYNEQFFGPGTRLTVL.